The rows below give T cell receptor beta chains drawn from one sample of a study of PD-L1 blockade in urothelial cancer. The protocol was immunoSEQ multiplex PCR, while the TCRdb copy is restricted to in-frame clones and leaves out a portion. The sample has roughly 77,000 clones; roughly 84% are singletons. The sequenced sample was PBMCs, obtained around atezolizumab (anti-PD-L1) treatment. These receptors originate from a woman in her 70s with urothelial cancer. CDR3s include the opening cysteine and the closing phenylalanine or tryptophan. A clone size is listed for some rows: how often the clone was seen (once, few, many), or a class if it is expanded.

V: TRBV9
J: TRBJ2-2
size: .
CDR3: CASSLLAGGTNTGELFF

V: TRBV7-9
J: TRBJ1-6
size: once
CDR3: CASSLGRGAYNSPLHF

V: TRBV27
J: TRBJ2-7
size: once
CDR3: CASSVLAGTPFEQYF

V: TRBV19
J: TRBJ1-3
size: .
CDR3: CASAIQGANGNTIYF

V: TRBV28
J: TRBJ1-2
size: .
CDR3: CASSLTGNGYTF

V: TRBV28
J: TRBJ1-3
size: .
CDR3: CASSSDILVPGNTIYF

V: TRBV6-1
J: TRBJ2-5
size: .
CDR3: CASSAWTGGGETQYF

V: TRBV29-1
J: TRBJ2-1
size: few
CDR3: CSVADVASGSYNEQFF

V: TRBV18
J: TRBJ1-4
size: once
CDR3: CASSPDRSQEKLFF

V: TRBV30
J: TRBJ1-5
size: .
CDR3: CAWRDGQLNQPQHF

V: TRBV6-6
J: TRBJ2-7
size: few
CDR3: CASSRGYEQYF

V: TRBV6-5
J: TRBJ1-2
size: .
CDR3: CASSAQQGSGYTF

V: TRBV19
J: TRBJ1-5
size: .
CDR3: CASSPLELSQPQHF

V: TRBV18
J: TRBJ1-5
size: .
CDR3: CASSPYSGEDQPQHF

V: TRBV28
J: TRBJ1-5
size: .
CDR3: CATHFGFSSNQPQHF

V: TRBV5-4
J: TRBJ1-2
size: .
CDR3: CASSFPEQGNYGYTF

V: TRBV11-2
J: TRBJ1-2
size: few
CDR3: CASSLKSGNYGYTF

V: TRBV5-1
J: TRBJ1-4
size: .
CDR3: CASSLTRDRPNEKLFF

V: TRBV5-1
J: TRBJ1-2
size: many
CDR3: CASSLRQGRANYGYTF

V: TRBV18
J: TRBJ2-3
size: .
CDR3: CASSPPQGTDTQYF

V: TRBV29-1
J: TRBJ1-1
size: .
CDR3: CSAGASWAGETEAFF

V: TRBV5-1
J: TRBJ2-3
size: .
CDR3: CASSLERDTQYF

V: TRBV5-1
J: TRBJ2-1
size: .
CDR3: CASSLAGLASYNEQFF

V: TRBV2
J: TRBJ1-6
size: .
CDR3: CASSAGRNTPLHF

V: TRBV6-6
J: TRBJ1-6
size: few
CDR3: CASTFKLRDSPLHF

V: TRBV7-7
J: TRBJ2-5
size: .
CDR3: CASSLWRTGQETQYF

V: TRBV18
J: TRBJ1-5
size: .
CDR3: CASSPVRQRNQPQHF

V: TRBV7-9
J: TRBJ2-7
size: .
CDR3: CASSSPGQDAGEQYF

V: TRBV5-1
J: TRBJ2-7
size: .
CDR3: CASSLRNEQYF

V: TRBV2
J: TRBJ1-5
size: .
CDR3: CASSPGQGLGQPQHF